Listed here is a single TCR beta chain. Its target is unknown. This record comes from a study of T cell clonotyping in hematopoietic cell transplantation. Study-wide points: At the given depth, recipient repertoires were over 97% de novo clonotypes.

Clones were read by immunoSEQ multiplex PCR, and TCRdb kept only the in-frame ones, dropping some. The sample lists 6,200 or so clones; 37% were seen once. Trimming cost V 1 base and J 6 bases, with 7 bases left between them. CDR3 length: 11 amino acids. CDR1 and CDR2 from the germline V gene are GTSNPN and SVGIG (reference sequence). The chain uses TRBV30 and TRBJ2-7; no firm D call. The sequencing here drew on peripheral blood mononuclear cells, taken 30 days after allogeneic stem cell transplant. This TCR derives from a female patient aged 55-70 years who had an allogeneic stem cell transplant, so the T cells may come from the graft donor. Some clones in this sample may be carry-over from other donors' samples. The CDR3 DNA reads as TGTGCCTGGAGTGCCTGGGGCGAGCAGTACTTC. Protein product: CAWSAWGEQYF. Combining the CDR3 with reference TRBV30 and TRBJ2-7 gives the whole variable domain SQTIHQWPATLVQPVGSPLSLECTVEGTSNPNLYWYRQAAGRGLQLLFYSVGIGQISSEVPQNLSASRPQDRQFILSSKKLLLSDSGFYLCAWSAWGEQYFGPGTRLTVT.